The following is a T cell receptor (beta chain) sequence with its context. No antigen is known for it. This entry comes from a study of identical twins. Whole-study results and caveats: Diverse VJ usage suggested most zero-insertion clonotypes were not invariant T cells.

V was pared by 8 bases and J by 0 bases, with 9 bases of the junction left unmatched. The CDR3 runs to 14 residues. The germline V gene encodes CDR1 DFQATT and CDR2 SNEGSKA (reference sequence). Each CDR3 protein is one row after TCRdb ran MiXCR on the 5' RACE reads. The sample lists approximately 620,000 distinct CDR3 sequences, less than 10% occurring once. The same sample was also used in a study of yellow fever vaccine responses in identical twins.

The TCR was taken from a woman aged 18-35 years in good health. The sequenced sample was PBMCs. The chain links TRBV20-1 to TRBJ2-7; TRBD2 matches at 8 bases. The CDR3 DNA reads TGCAGTACGTATGACGGGGGGGACTCCTACGAGCAGTACTTC. It translates to CSTYDGGDSYEQYF.